The 32 T cell receptor beta chains below all came from one sample that was sequenced in a study of T cells after yellow fever vaccination. TCRdb reanalysed the 5' RACE reads using MiXCR and keeps one entry per CDR3 protein. Of 450,000 to 600,000 distinct CDR3 sequences in the sample, roughly 14% were seen once. The source was PBMCs, collected on the day of the yellow fever booster vaccination. The source is a man in his thirties or forties who received the YFV17D yellow fever vaccine.

This clonotype occurred many times. V usage is TRBV20-1 and J usage is TRBJ1-3; 7 bases agree with TRBD1. Germline CDR1 and CDR2: DFQATT and SNEGSKA (reference sequence). After removal of 6 bases from V and 0 bases from J, the junction contained 8 bases not matched to a gene. The CDR3 has 15 residues. This CDR3 is CSATIGTVSGNTIYF. The CDR3 region has the DNA TGCAGTGCGACGATAGGGACAGTCTCTGGAAACACCATATATTTT.

This clonotype was observed a few times. The chain couples TRBV20-1 to TRBJ2-7, with TRBD2 identical over 10 bases. Losses at the gene ends were 2 bases for V and 3 bases for J; bases not matched to a gene: 4. The CDR3 spans 14 residues. Germline CDR1 is DFQATT and CDR2 is SNEGSKA (reference sequence). This CDR3 reads CSARTASGSYEQYF. CDR3 bases: TGCAGTGCTAGAACAGCTAGCGGGAGCTACGAGCAGTACTTC.

This chain connects TRBV5-1 to TRBJ2-7; D call uncertain. Looked up from germline, CDR1 is SGHRS and CDR2 is YFSETQ. The CDR3 extends over 14 amino acids. V was clipped by 0 bases and J by 6 bases, with 13 bases between them. The CDR3 bases are TGCGCCAGCAGCTTGGAACCCAGCGCTGGCGAGCAGTACTTC. This codes for CASSLEPSAGEQYF.

This rearrangement joins TRBV20-1 to TRBJ2-5, with a possible D match to TRBD2 (5 bases). Germline values: CDR1 DFQATT, CDR2 SNEGSKA (reference sequence). CDR3 length equals 15 residues. The V and J ends lost 6 bases and 5 bases respectively, with 22 bases between them. CDR3 DNA sequence: TGCAGTGCCCCACTGAGGAAAAGGAGAGGGGAGACCCAGTACTTC. Its protein is CSAPLRKRRGETQYF.

The rearrangement uses TRBV27 and TRBJ2-3; D is uncertain. Germline CDR1 and CDR2: MNHEY and SMNVEV (reference sequence). Trimming pared 5 bases from V and 2 bases from J, leaving 20 bases between. The CDR3 has 17 residues. The CDR3 sequence: CASSGPGLRMATDTQYF. CDR3 coding DNA: TGTGCCAGCAGTGGACCAGGCTTGCGGATGGCCACAGATACGCAGTATTTT.

This clonotype showed up just a few times. The V gene is TRBV20-1, the J gene TRBJ2-3; 7 bases line up with TRBD1. V dropped 7 bases and J dropped 2; count of bases not matched to a gene: 9. This CDR3 spans 14 amino acids. Per the germline V gene, CDR1 is DFQATT and CDR2 is SNEGSKA (reference sequence). The DNA of the CDR3 is TGCAGTGTAACGGGACAGATTAACACAGATACGCAGTATTTT. It encodes CSVTGQINTDTQYF.

The genes are TRBV6-5 and TRBJ1-2; D is perhaps TRBD1 (6 bases). Germline-derived CDR1 and CDR2 are MNHEY and SVGAGI. With 2 bases removed from V and 4 bases from J, the gap between germline ends came to 11 bases. CDR3 size: 14 residues. CDR3 region: CASSYLQGGYGYTF. CDR3 nucleotides: TGTGCCAGCAGTTACCTACAGGGAGGCTATGGCTACACCTTC.

The V and J genes are TRBV7-2 and TRBJ2-7; D ambiguous. This CDR3 has 16 amino acids. CDR1 is SGHTA and CDR2 is FQGNSA in the germline V gene. V shed 1 base and J shed 0 bases, with 13 bases lying between them. DNA for the CDR3: TGTGCCAGCAGCTTAGGGGTCCCGCTGAGCTCCTACGAGCAGTACTTC. Translating it yields CASSLGVPLSSYEQYF.

The V gene is TRBV7-9, the J gene TRBJ2-7; possibly TRBD1 for D (6 bases). Germline assignment: CDR1 SEHNR and CDR2 FQNEAQ (reference sequence). The V and J ends lost 5 bases and 9 bases respectively, with 17 bases between them. The CDR3 covers 13 residues. Here the CDR3 reads CASSPLAGVGQYF. Here the CDR3 DNA reads TGTGCCAGCAGCCCCCTAGCAGGGGTAGGGCAGTACTTC.

The gene calls are TRBV25-1 and TRBJ1-1; the D gene is possibly TRBD1 (5 bases). V lost 2 bases, J lost 4 bases, and 11 bases lay in between. CDR3 length equals 14 residues. Germline loops: CDR1 MGHDK, CDR2 SYGVNS. The CDR3 spells CASSERGSLTEAFF. DNA of the CDR3: TGTGCCAGCAGTGAACGGGGGTCCCTCACTGAAGCTTTCTTT.

This clonotype turned up a few times. The chain carries TRBV4-1 and TRBJ2-1; D unclear. V lost 0 bases and J 8 bases, leaving 8 bases between the germline ends. CDR1 and CDR2 from the germline V gene are MGHRA and YSYEKL. The CDR3 has 13 amino acids. For the CDR3, the DNA is TGCGCCAGCAGCCAAGACCCAACGGATGAGCAGTTCTTC. Its protein is CASSQDPTDEQFF.

This clonotype has more than one count but fewer than ten. The chain links TRBV2 to TRBJ2-3; D call uncertain. Germline-derived CDR1 and CDR2 are SNHLY and FYNNEI. The V end was cut by 6 bases, the J end by 2 bases, with 21 bases between. The CDR3 loop spans 17 amino acids. The CDR3 nucleotides read TGTGCCAGCAGCCAACTCCCTCCTGTTAGTGTCACAGATACGCAGTATTTT. Translation gives CASSQLPPVSVTDTQYF.

The genes are TRBV12-5 and TRBJ2-1; D remains ambiguous. The CDR3 sequence is 15 residues long. Trimming pared 3 bases from V and 0 bases from J, leaving 9 bases between. CDR1 is LGHNT and CDR2 is FRNRAP in the germline V gene. The CDR3 sequence is CASGLGESSYNEQFF. The CDR3 coding sequence is TGTGCTAGTGGTTTAGGCGAAAGCTCCTACAATGAGCAGTTCTTC.

This clonotype was seen more than once but under ten times. The V gene is TRBV6-2 or TRBV6-3, the J gene TRBJ2-5; weak D call: TRBD2 (5 bases). The CDR3 extends over 14 amino acids. With 0 bases removed from V and 9 bases from J, the gap between germline ends came to 14 bases. Germline V gene sequence: CDR1 MNHEY, CDR2 SVGEGT. The CDR3 sequence: CASSYSYGGGAQYF. As DNA, the CDR3 is TGTGCCAGCAGTTACTCGTACGGCGGAGGTGCCCAGTACTTC.

A few counts support this clonotype. A junction boundary mismatches the germline segment, possibly from a read error. This rearrangement joins TRBV20-1 to TRBJ2-3; tentatively, D is TRBD2 (5 bases). The CDR3 extends over 14 amino acids. The germline V gene encodes CDR1 DFQATT and CDR2 SNEGSKA (reference sequence). The CDR3, as DNA: TGCAGGATCCCCCTCAGCGGACGTACACAGATACTGGATTTT. Translated, it gives CRIPLSGRTQILDF.

The V gene is TRBV10-2, the J gene TRBJ1-6, with unresolved D. CDR1 is WSHSY, CDR2 SAAADI, per germline. CDR3 size: 14 residues. Trimming removed 9 bases at V and 0 bases at J, with 9 bases between. The DNA for the CDR3 is TGCGCCAGGACCCGAGGCTCCTATAATTCACCCCTCCACTTT. It yields the protein CARTRGSYNSPLHF.

The V and J genes are TRBV9 and TRBJ2-7, with a weak D call TRBD1 (6 bases). The CDR3 length is 14 residues. Germline V gene sequence: CDR1 SGDLS, CDR2 YYNGEE. Trimming pared 3 bases from V and 0 bases from J, leaving 10 bases between. CDR3 DNA sequence: TGTGCCAGCAGCGCGCGACAGGCCTCCTACGAGCAGTACTTC. This gives the protein CASSARQASYEQYF.

The J gene is TRBJ1-2, the V gene TRBV7-9; tentative D call: TRBD1 (5 bases). The CDR3 totals 14 residues. Germline CDR1 and CDR2: SEHNR and FQNEAQ (reference sequence). Trimming shortened V by 4 bases and J by 4 bases, and 13 bases separated the two germline ends. The CDR3 DNA reads TGTGCCAGCAGCTCCTCAGGGTCCGCCTATGGCTACACCTTC. It is translated as CASSSSGSAYGYTF.

The V call is TRBV20-1, the J call TRBJ2-1; weak D call: TRBD1 (5 bases). In germline, CDR1 is DFQATT, CDR2 SNEGSKA (reference sequence). CDR3 length: 13 amino acids. V gave up 0 bases and J gave up 9 bases, with 12 bases separating them. The CDR3 DNA follows: TGCAGTGCTAGAGATGGTAGAAGGGGTGAGCAGTTCTTC. Amino acid sequence: CSARDGRRGEQFF.

This clonotype was observed a few times. This sequence joins TRBV10-3 and TRBJ2-7, with TRBD1 matching 8 bases. Germline CDR1 is ENHRY and CDR2 is SYGVKD. The length of the CDR3 is 14 residues. The V and J ends lost 2 bases and 6 bases, in that order; junction bases with no gene match: 6. Written as DNA, the CDR3 is TGTGCCATCAGTGAGGCGTCAGGGGGCGCCGAGCAGTACTTC. Translating gives CAISEASGGAEQYF.

This clonotype came up a few times. An end of the junction does not agree with germline; a read error may underlie this. The CDR3 loop is CASRERQDGGLAF. DNA of the CDR3: TGTGCCAGCAGGGAGCGGCAGGACGGCGGGCTCGCCTTC. The rearrangement uses TRBV12-3 or TRBV12-4 and TRBJ1-2; D gene uncertain. The CDR3 is made up of 13 amino acids.

At least ten counts were recorded for this clonotype. A junction boundary mismatches the germline segment, possibly from a read error. The V gene is TRBV12-3 or TRBV12-4, the J gene TRBJ2-1; 11 nucleotides line up with TRBD2. The CDR3 totals 16 residues. The CDR3 loop reads CASSLGTSGTYNEQFF. In nucleotides, the CDR3 is TGCGCCAGCAGCCTCGGGACTAGCGGAACATACAATGAGCAGTTCTTC.

This chain connects TRBV6-5 to TRBJ1-4, with a tentative D call TRBD1 (5 bases). The CDR3 is made up of 15 amino acids. The germline CDR1 and CDR2 sequences are MNHEY and SVGAGI. The germline V and J ends were trimmed by 0 bases and 1 base, with 6 bases remaining between them. DNA of the CDR3: TGTGCCAGCAGTTACTCCAGGGAAACTAATGAAAAACTGTTTTTT. It translates to CASSYSRETNEKLFF.

This clonotype was seen only a few times. The J gene is TRBJ2-3, the V gene TRBV7-9; TRBD1 is a possible D gene (5 bases). Trimming cost V 5 bases and J 8 bases, with 20 bases left between them. The CDR3 totals 15 residues. CDR1 and CDR2 from the germline V gene are SEHNR and FQNEAQ (reference sequence). The chain's CDR3 is CASSRPDLRRGTQYF. The CDR3 DNA reads as TGTGCCAGCAGCCGACCGGACCTTCGAAGGGGTACGCAGTATTTT.

The chain employs TRBV2 and TRBJ2-1, with 9 bases matching TRBD1. The germline gives CDR1 SNHLY, CDR2 FYNNEI. The CDR3 runs 15 residues. V trimming: 3 bases; J trimming: 8 bases; junction bases outside the gene matches: 8. The CDR3 reads CASSERGTGRYEQFF. The CDR3 DNA reads TGTGCCAGCAGTGAGCGCGGGACAGGGAGATATGAGCAGTTCTTC.

J is TRBJ2-6 and V is TRBV29-1, with a possible D match to TRBD2 (5 bases). This CDR3 has 15 residues. In germline, CDR1 is SQVTM, CDR2 ANQGSEA. The V and J ends lost 4 bases and 0 bases respectively, with 10 bases between them. CDR3 coding DNA: TGCAGCGTTGCGGGGAGCGGCTCTGGGGCCAACGTCCTGACTTTC. This sequence encodes CSVAGSGSGANVLTF.

The chain carries TRBV20-1 and TRBJ2-2; D may be TRBD2 (5 bases). V was shortened by 0 bases and J by 0 bases, with 14 bases between the two germline ends. CDR1 DFQATT and CDR2 SNEGSKA come from the germline V gene (reference sequence). The CDR3 is made up of 17 amino acids. CDR3 protein: CSARDPRGRANTGELFF. In DNA form, the CDR3 reads TGCAGTGCTAGAGATCCTCGTGGGCGGGCGAACACCGGGGAGCTGTTTTTT.

The chain couples TRBV7-2 to TRBJ1-2, with D possibly matching TRBD1 (5 bases). The CDR3 extends over 14 amino acids. Germline loops: CDR1 SGHTA, CDR2 FQGNSA. The V end was cut by 7 bases, the J end by 4 bases, with 16 bases between. CDR3 nucleotide sequence: TGTGCCAGCAACAAATACGGTACAGGCTATGGCTACACCTTC. The encoded protein is CASNKYGTGYGYTF.

This clonotype was recorded many times. The chain has TRBV20-1 and TRBJ2-1; possibly TRBD2 for D (6 bases). The germline V gene encodes CDR1 DFQATT and CDR2 SNEGSKA (reference sequence). The CDR3 extends over 14 amino acids. The ends were cut back, 3 bases at V and 3 bases at J, with 12 bases in the middle. In DNA form, the CDR3 reads TGCAGTGCTAGCGGGAGTGGGAACTACAATGAGCAGTTCTTC. Translated, it gives CSASGSGNYNEQFF.

The V and J genes are TRBV6-5 and TRBJ2-7; D unresolved. Per the germline V gene, CDR1 is MNHEY and CDR2 is SVGAGI. There are 15 residues in the CDR3. The V and J ends lost 0 bases and 2 bases respectively, with 11 bases between them. CDR3 in amino acids: CASSYSFQDPYEQYF. DNA of the CDR3: TGTGCCAGCAGTTACTCGTTTCAGGATCCCTACGAGCAGTACTTC.

This clonotype was counted only a few times. V and J are TRBV11-2 and TRBJ2-3, with 15 bases fitting TRBD2. Germline CDR1 and CDR2: SGHAT and FQNNGV. This CDR3 is 16 amino acids long. The trim removed 5 bases at V and 3 bases at J, leaving 3 bases unmatched. As DNA, the CDR3 is TGTGCCAGCAGCCATGGACTAGCGGGAGGGACAGATACGCAGTATTTT. Its protein is CASSHGLAGGTDTQYF.

This clonotype has only a few counts. V is TRBV20-1 and J is TRBJ1-5, with TRBD1 matching 8 bases. The V and J ends lost 5 bases and 4 bases, in that order; junction bases with no gene match: 13. CDR3 length equals 16 residues. The germline V gene has CDR1 DFQATT and CDR2 SNEGSKA (reference sequence). The CDR3 spells CSALGAQGALNQPQHF. DNA of the CDR3: TGCAGTGCTCTCGGGGCCCAGGGGGCTTTGAATCAGCCCCAGCATTTT.